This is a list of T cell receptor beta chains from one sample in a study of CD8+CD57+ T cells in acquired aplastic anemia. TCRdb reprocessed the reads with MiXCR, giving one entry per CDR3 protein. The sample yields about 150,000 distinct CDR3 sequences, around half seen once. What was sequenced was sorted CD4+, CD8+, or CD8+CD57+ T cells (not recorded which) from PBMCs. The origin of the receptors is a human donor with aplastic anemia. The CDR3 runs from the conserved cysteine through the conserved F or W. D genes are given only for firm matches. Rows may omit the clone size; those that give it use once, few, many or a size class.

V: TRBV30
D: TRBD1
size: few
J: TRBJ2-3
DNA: TGTGCCTGGAGTCTGCAGGGGGCCACAGATACGCAGTATTTT
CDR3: CAWSLQGATDTQYF

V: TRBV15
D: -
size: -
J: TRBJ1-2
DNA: TGTGCCACCAGCAGAGATTCCTCGACAGGACTGGATGGCTACACCTTC
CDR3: CATSRDSSTGLDGYTF

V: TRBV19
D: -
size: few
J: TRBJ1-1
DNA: TGTGCCAGTAGTACTGCGGTGGACACTGAAGCTTTCTTT
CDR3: CASSTAVDTEAFF

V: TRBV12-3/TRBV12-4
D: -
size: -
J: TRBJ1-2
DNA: TGTGCCAGCAGTTTCCCACCCCTGCAGGCTAACTATGGCTACACCTTC
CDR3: CASSFPPLQANYGYTF

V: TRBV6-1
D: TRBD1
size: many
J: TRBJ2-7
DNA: TGTGCCAGCAGTGAAGGGGACAGGGGGCCATCCTACGAGCAGTACTTC
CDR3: CASSEGDRGPSYEQYF

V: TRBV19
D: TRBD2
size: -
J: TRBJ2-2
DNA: TGTGCCATTGAAGCGGGGGCGAACACCGGGGAGCTGTTTTTT
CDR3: CAIEAGANTGELFF

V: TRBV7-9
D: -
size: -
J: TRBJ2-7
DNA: TGTGCCAGCACCTACGACGGCTACGAGCAGTACTTC
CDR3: CASTYDGYEQYF

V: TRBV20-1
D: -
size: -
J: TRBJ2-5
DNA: TGCAGTGCTAGAGATGTCCACCTGCAAGAGACCCAGTACTTC
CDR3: CSARDVHLQETQYF

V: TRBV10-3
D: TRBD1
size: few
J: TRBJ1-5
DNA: TGTGCCATCAGACAGGGGCTCAATCAGCCCCAGCATTTT
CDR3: CAIRQGLNQPQHF

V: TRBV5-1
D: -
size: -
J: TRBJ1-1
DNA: TGCGCCAGCAGCTTGGGTGACAGAGAAGCTTTCTTT
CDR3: CASSLGDREAFF

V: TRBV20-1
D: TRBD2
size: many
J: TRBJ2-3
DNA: TGCAGTGCCACTCTGAGCGGGAGGGATACAGATACGCAGTATTTT
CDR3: CSATLSGRDTDTQYF

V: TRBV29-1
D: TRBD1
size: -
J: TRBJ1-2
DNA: TGCAGCAGTGCGGACAGGGGGCATGATGGCTACACCTTC
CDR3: CSSADRGHDGYTF

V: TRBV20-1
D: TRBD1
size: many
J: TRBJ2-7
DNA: TGCAGTGCCCCAGGACAGGGAGGTCACCCCTACGAGCAGTACTTC
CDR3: CSAPGQGGHPYEQYF

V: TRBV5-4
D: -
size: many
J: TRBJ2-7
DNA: TGTGCCAGCAGTTCGGAAGCCCCCGAGCAGTACTTC
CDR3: CASSSEAPEQYF

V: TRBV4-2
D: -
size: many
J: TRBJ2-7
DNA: TGTGCCAGCAGCCAAAGTATCGGGACTCTCTCCTACGAGCAGTACTTC
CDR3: CASSQSIGTLSYEQYF

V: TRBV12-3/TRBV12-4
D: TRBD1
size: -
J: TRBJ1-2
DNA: TGTGCCAGCAGCTCCGGGACAGGGGCGAGTGGCTACACCTTC
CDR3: CASSSGTGASGYTF

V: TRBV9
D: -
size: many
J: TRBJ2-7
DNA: TGTGCCAGCAGCGTAGTATCCGTCAGCCAGCCCCACGAGCAGTACTTC
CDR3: CASSVVSVSQPHEQYF

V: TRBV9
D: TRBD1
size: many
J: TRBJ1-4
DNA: TGTGCCAGCAGCGTAGGGGAGGGGGCCCAGATGGAAAAACTGTTTTTT
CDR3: CASSVGEGAQMEKLFF

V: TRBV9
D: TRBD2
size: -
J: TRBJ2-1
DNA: TGTGCCAGCAGCGTAGCGATGCGGGGGGAGAGTGAGCAGTTCTTC
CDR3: CASSVAMRGESEQFF

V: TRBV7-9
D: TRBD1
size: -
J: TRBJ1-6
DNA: TGTGCCAGCAGCGAACAGGGGTCTTCACCCCTCCACTTT
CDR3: CASSEQGSSPLHF

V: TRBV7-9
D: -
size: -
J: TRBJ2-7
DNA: TGTGCCAGCAGTTCCCAGGGGAGGAGCTCCTACGAGCAGTACTTC
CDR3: CASSSQGRSSYEQYF

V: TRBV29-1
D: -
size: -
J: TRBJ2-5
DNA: TGCAGCGTCCCCCAGGGGGAGACCCAGTACTTC
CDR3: CSVPQGETQYF

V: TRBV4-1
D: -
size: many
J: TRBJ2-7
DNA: TGCGCCAGCAGCCAAGACGGAAGGGGGTGGGGCGAGCAGTACTTC
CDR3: CASSQDGRGWGEQYF

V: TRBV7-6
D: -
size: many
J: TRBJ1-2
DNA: TGTGCCAGCTCCCCGAGGGGGGTTAACTATGGCTACACCTTC
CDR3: CASSPRGVNYGYTF

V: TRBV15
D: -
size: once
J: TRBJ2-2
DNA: TGTGCCACCAGTAGAATAGGGAACACCGGGGAGCTGTCTTTT
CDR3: CATSRIGNTGELSF

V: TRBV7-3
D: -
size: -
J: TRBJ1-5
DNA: TGTGCCAGCAGTCACACCGGGCCCCAGCATTTT
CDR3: CASSHTGPQHF

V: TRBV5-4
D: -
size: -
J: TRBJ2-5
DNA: TGTGCCAGCAGCATACTAGGGCGACGGGAGACCCAGTACTTC
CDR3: CASSILGRRETQYF

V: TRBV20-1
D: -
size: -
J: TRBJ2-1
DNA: TGCAGTGCCCGGAGAGGTAGCGCCTACAATGAGCAGTTCTTC
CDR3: CSARRGSAYNEQFF

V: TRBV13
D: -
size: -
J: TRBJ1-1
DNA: TGTGCCAGCACCCGCGGGTCGAATACTGAAGCTTTCTTT
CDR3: CASTRGSNTEAFF

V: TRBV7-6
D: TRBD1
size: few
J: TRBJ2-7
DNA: TGTGCCTCCGGACAGGTCGGGGAGCAGTACTTC
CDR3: CASGQVGEQYF

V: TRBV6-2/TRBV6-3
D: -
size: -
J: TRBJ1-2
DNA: TGTGCCAGCAGATACGGGGGCCGCTATGGCTACACCTTC
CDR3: CASRYGGRYGYTF

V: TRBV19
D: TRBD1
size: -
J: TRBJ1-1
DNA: TGTGCCAGTAGTATTGGGACAGGGGGTAACACTGAAGCTTTCTTT
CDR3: CASSIGTGGNTEAFF

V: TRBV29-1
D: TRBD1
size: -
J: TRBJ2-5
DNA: TGCAGCGTCGAGAGACAGGGCGACGAGACCCAGTACTTC
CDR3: CSVERQGDETQYF

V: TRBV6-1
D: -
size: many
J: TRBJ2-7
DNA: TGTGCCAGCACCACCGGAGCGAGACCTAACGAGCAGTACTTC
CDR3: CASTTGARPNEQYF

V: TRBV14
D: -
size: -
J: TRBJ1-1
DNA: TGTGCCAGCGGGCGGACCAGTGAAGCTTTCTTT
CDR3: CASGRTSEAFF

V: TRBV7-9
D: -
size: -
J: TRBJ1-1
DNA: TGTGCCAGCAGCTTCCGAGGGTCCACTGAAGCTTTCTTT
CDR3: CASSFRGSTEAFF

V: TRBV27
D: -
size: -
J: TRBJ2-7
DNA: TGTGCCAGTAGTTTATCGGGGCGGGGGCCCCGCTATCACTACGAGCAGTACTTC
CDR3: CASSLSGRGPRYHYEQYF

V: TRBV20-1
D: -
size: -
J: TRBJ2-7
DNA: TGCAGTGCTAGAGATCGGCGGGGGCGAGAGGAGCAGTACTTC
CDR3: CSARDRRGREEQYF

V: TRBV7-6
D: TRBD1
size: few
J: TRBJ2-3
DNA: TGTGCCAGCAAGGGGACAGGCCCAGATACGCAGTATTTT
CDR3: CASKGTGPDTQYF

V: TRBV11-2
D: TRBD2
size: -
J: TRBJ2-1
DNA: TGTGCCAGCAGCTTAGAGGGCGGGAGCTCCTACAATGAGCAGTTCTTC
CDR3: CASSLEGGSSYNEQFF

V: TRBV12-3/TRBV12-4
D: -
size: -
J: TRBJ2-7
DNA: TGTGCCAGCAGTTTAGGGGGTGCGGTGTCCTACGAGCAGTACTTC
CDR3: CASSLGGAVSYEQYF

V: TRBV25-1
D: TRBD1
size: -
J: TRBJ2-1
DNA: TGTGCCAGCAGTGACAACCGGGACAGAGGCAATGAGCAGTTCTTC
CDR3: CASSDNRDRGNEQFF

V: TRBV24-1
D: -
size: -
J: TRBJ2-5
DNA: TGTGCCACCAGTGATTCCCGGAGGTTGCAGGGGTACGAGACCCAGTACTTC
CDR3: CATSDSRRLQGYETQYF

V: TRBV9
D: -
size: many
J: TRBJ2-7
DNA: TGTGCCAGCAGCGCCCGACCTTCCTACGAGCAGTACTTC
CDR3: CASSARPSYEQYF

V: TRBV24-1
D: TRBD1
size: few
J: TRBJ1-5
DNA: TGTGCCACCAAGCAAGGACAGGGGTATCAGCCCCAGCATTTT
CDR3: CATKQGQGYQPQHF

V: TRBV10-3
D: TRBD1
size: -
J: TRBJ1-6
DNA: TGTGCCATCAGTGAGTCGGCAGGGGGCTCCTATAATTCACCCCTCCACTTT
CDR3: CAISESAGGSYNSPLHF

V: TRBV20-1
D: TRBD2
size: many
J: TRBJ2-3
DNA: TGCAGTGCTGGCCTAGCGGGAGGCCCAGATACGCAGTATTTT
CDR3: CSAGLAGGPDTQYF

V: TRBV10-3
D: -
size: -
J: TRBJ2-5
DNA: TGTGCCATCAGTGAGCCGGGGGTGGGATCCGTCGAGACCCAGTACTTC
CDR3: CAISEPGVGSVETQYF

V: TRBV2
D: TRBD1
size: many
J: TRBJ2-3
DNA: TGTGCCAGCAGAGGACCTCGGGACAGCTATTCTAGCACAGATACGCAGTATTTT
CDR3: CASRGPRDSYSSTDTQYF

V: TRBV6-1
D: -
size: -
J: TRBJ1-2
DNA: TGTGCCAGCATACTGTGGGAATTTGATGGCTACACCTTC
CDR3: CASILWEFDGYTF

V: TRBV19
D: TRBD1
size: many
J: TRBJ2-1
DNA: TGTGCCAGTAGTATAGAGGGGACAGCCTCCTACAATGAGCAGTTCTTC
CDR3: CASSIEGTASYNEQFF

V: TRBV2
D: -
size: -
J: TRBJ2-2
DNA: TGTGCCAGCCTCCTGGGGAGGACCGGGGAGCTGTTTTTT
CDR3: CASLLGRTGELFF